This entry lists 31 T cell receptor beta chains sequenced from one sample in a study of T cells after posttransplantation cyclophosphamide. Assay: immunoSEQ multiplex PCR; the TCRdb copy retains only in-frame clones and omits some. The data show 2,000 to 3,000 clones, with none appearing a single time. Cyclophosphamide on days +3 and +4 followed busulfan-fludarabine conditioning and a marrow graft. Sequencing used PBMCs, obtained after an allogeneic stem cell transplant with post-transplant cyclophosphamide. These receptors were obtained from a female patient in her 60s who received an allogeneic stem cell transplant from an unrelated donor, was CMV-positive, and had acute GVHD only. Some T cells could come from the graft donor.

The CDR3 DNA follows: TGTGCCTGGAATCACGGGAACACTGAAGCTTTCTTT. This gives the protein CAWNHGNTEAFF. J is TRBJ1-1 and V is TRBV30, with D unclear. Trimming took 4 bases from V and 1 from J, leaving 7 bases between them. The germline gives CDR1 GTSNPN, CDR2 SVGIG (reference sequence). This CDR3 has 12 residues.

In its sample, this clone is large. This chain uses TRBV25-1 with TRBJ2-2; D is uncertain. V dropped 3 bases and J dropped 1 base, with 12 bases sitting between them. Germline V gene sequence: CDR1 MGHDK, CDR2 SYGVNS. The CDR3 sequence is 16 residues long. The CDR3 spells CASSDGGQLNTGELFF. In nucleotides, the CDR3 is TGTGCCAGCAGTGACGGTGGGCAGCTGAACACCGGGGAGCTGTTTTTT.

In this sample, this clone turned up many times. The chain joins TRBV5-5 to TRBJ1-5, with 11 bases matching TRBD1. Looked up from germline, CDR1 is SGHKS and CDR2 is YYEKEE (reference sequence). The CDR3 is 15 amino acids. The V segment lost 3 bases and the J segment 4 bases; nucleotides outside the gene matches: 3. CDR3 in DNA: TGTGCCAGCAGCTGGGGACAGGGGGTGAATCAGCCCCAGCATTTT. This codes for CASSWGQGVNQPQHF.

This clone was observed many times. The CDR3, as DNA: TGTGCCAGCAGCTTATCAGGTCCCAGGCAGGTTGTTGAGGAGACCCAGTACTTC. As protein: CASSLSGPRQVVEETQYF. V usage is TRBV11-2 and J usage is TRBJ2-5, with D hard to call. Trimming took 2 bases from V and 5 from J, leaving 24 bases between them. The germline CDR1 and CDR2 sequences are SGHAT and FQNNGV. The CDR3 consists of 18 residues.

This clone was observed a few times. The chain couples TRBV6-5 to TRBJ2-2; 7 nucleotides line up with TRBD1. The J segment lost 5 bases and the V segment lost 6 bases, leaving 9 bases of the junction unmatched. Germline CDR1 reads MNHEY; CDR2 reads SVGAGI. This CDR3 is built from 15 residues. The CDR3 is CASRPDRARTGELFF. The CDR3 DNA sequence: TGTGCCAGCAGACCTGACAGGGCAAGGACCGGGGAGCTGTTTTTT.

This clone is judged large. The gene calls are TRBV28 and TRBJ1-4; the match to TRBD1 covers 9 bases. With 4 bases clipped from V and 8 bases from J, the junction kept 8 bases outside the gene matches. Germline loops: CDR1 MDHEN, CDR2 SYDVKM. The CDR3 length is 15 residues. In DNA form, the CDR3 reads TGTGCCAGCAGTTCCCTGACAGGGGGAGAGGAAAAACTGTTTTTT. This translates into CASSSLTGGEEKLFF.

This clone has at least ten counts. V usage is TRBV5-1 and J usage is TRBJ2-7, with a possible D match to TRBD2 (6 bases). Per germline, CDR1 SGHRS and CDR2 YFSETQ. The length of the CDR3 is 17 residues. Trimming took 0 bases from V and 0 from J, leaving 16 bases between them. In DNA form, the CDR3 reads TGCGCCAGCAGCTTGGCCTCGGGGAGGCAGCTCTCCTACGAGCAGTACTTC. This sequence encodes CASSLASGRQLSYEQYF.

The table lists this clone with many counts. The CDR3 bases are TGTGCCAGCAGTTATCCCCTGACGGCTAGGTTATACAATGAGCAGTTCTTC. Residues: CASSYPLTARLYNEQFF. The V call is TRBV6-2 or TRBV6-3, the J call TRBJ2-1; no clear D. There are 17 residues in the CDR3. V was trimmed by 3 bases and J by 4 bases, leaving 19 bases between them. From germline, CDR1 is MNHEY and CDR2 SVGEGT.

This clone is labeled medium-sized (0.01 to 0.1%). The chain links TRBV30 to TRBJ1-1, with D hard to call. Trimming removed 5 bases at V and 0 bases at J, with 16 bases between. The CDR3 covers 15 residues. CDR1 is GTSNPN and CDR2 is SVGIG in the germline V gene (reference sequence). Here the CDR3 DNA reads TGTGCCTGGGCGGGAAAGGGTGCGATGAACACTGAAGCTTTCTTT. It encodes CAWAGKGAMNTEAFF.

Sample share makes this clone medium-sized (0.01 to 0.1%). The V and J genes are TRBV28 and TRBJ2-4; D perhaps matches TRBD2 (6 bases). Germline CDR1 is MDHEN and CDR2 is SYDVKM. The CDR3 is 15 amino acids. V was shortened by 3 bases and J by 5 bases, with 14 bases between the two germline ends. CDR3 amino acids: CASSFSGALQNIQYF. CDR3 DNA sequence: TGTGCCAGCAGTTTTAGCGGAGCGCTCCAAAACATTCAGTACTTC.

This clone was seen at least ten times. The chain couples TRBV5-1 to TRBJ2-3; D is uncertain. Trimming left V 4 bases short and J 2 bases short, with 11 bases between. Germline V gene data show CDR1 as SGHRS and CDR2 as YFSETQ. The CDR3 covers 14 residues. CDR3 residues: CASSPFLLTDTQYF. The CDR3 region has the DNA TGCGCCAGCAGCCCCTTTTTACTCACAGATACGCAGTATTTT. Filled out from reference TRBV5-1 and TRBJ2-3, the complete variable domain reads KAGVTQTPRYLIKTRGQQVTLSCSPISGHRSVSWYQQTPGQGLQFLFEYFSETQRNKGNFPGRFSGRQFSNSRSEMNVSTLELGDSALYLCASSPFLLTDTQYFGPGTRLTVL.

Many counts were recorded for this clone. CDR3: CASSTGLAGAQETQYF. DNA for the CDR3: TGTGCCAGCAGCACGGGACTAGCGGGGGCTCAAGAGACCCAGTACTTC. The rearrangement links TRBV5-6 to TRBJ2-5; 14 nucleotides agree with TRBD2. The CDR3 has 16 amino acids. Losses at the gene ends were 4 bases for V and 2 bases for J; bases not matched to a gene: 4. CDR1 and CDR2 (germline): SGHDT, YYEEEE. Supplemented by reference TRBV5-6 and TRBJ2-5, the full variable domain reads DAGVTQSPTHLIKTRGQQVTLRCSPKSGHDTVSWYQQALGQGPQFIFQYYEEEERQRGNFPDRFSGHQFPNYSSELNVNALLLGDSALYLCASSTGLAGAQETQYFGPGTRLLVL.

This clone was seen at least ten times. This rearrangement joins TRBV6-1 to TRBJ1-6; weak D call: TRBD1 (6 bases). Germline-derived CDR1 and CDR2 are MNHNS and SASEGT. The CDR3 runs to 15 residues. Trimming shortened V by 3 bases and J by 4 bases, and 10 bases separated the two germline ends. DNA of the CDR3: TGTGCCAGCAGTGAGAGGGACACTTATAATTCACCCCTCCACTTT. This sequence encodes CASSERDTYNSPLHF.

This clone is medium-sized in the sample. V is TRBV12-3 or TRBV12-4 and J is TRBJ1-2; D remains ambiguous. The CDR3 has 14 amino acids. V was cut by 3 bases and J by 4 bases, with 12 bases left in between. This chain's CDR3 is CASSLAAATYGYTF. As DNA, the CDR3 is TGTGCCAGCAGTTTGGCAGCGGCTACCTATGGCTACACCTTC.

This clone was counted at least ten times. The chain has TRBV11-3 and TRBJ2-7; 7 bases map to TRBD2. The germline V gene encodes CDR1 SGHNT and CDR2 YENEEA. This CDR3 is built from 16 residues. CDR3 bases: TGTGCAAGTCGCTTGCTCACTAGCGCAAAAACCTACGAGCAGTACTTC. Translated, it gives CASRLLTSAKTYEQYF.

This clone was picked up many times. The chain combines TRBV12-3 or TRBV12-4 with TRBJ2-7; D is possibly TRBD1 (6 bases). This CDR3 has 15 residues. Trimming took off 4 bases at V and 4 bases at J, with 17 bases between the two ends. The CDR3, as DNA: TGTGCCAGCAGTTCCACGTCGTCCAGGGGATACGAGCAGTACTTC. This translates into CASSSTSSRGYEQYF.

This clone was observed many times. V and J are TRBV24-1 and TRBJ2-3; tentatively, D is TRBD2 (6 bases). Germline loops: CDR1 KGHDR, CDR2 SFDVKD. The V end was cut by 0 bases, the J end by 6 bases, with 9 bases between. The CDR3 runs to 14 residues. CDR3 loop: CATSDLGTVDTQYF. CDR3 bases: TGTGCCACCAGTGATTTGGGGACTGTCGATACGCAGTATTTT.

By share of the sample, this clone is medium-sized. The V and J genes are TRBV19 and TRBJ1-3; D is perhaps TRBD1 (5 bases). CDR1 LNHDA and CDR2 SQIVND come from the germline V gene (reference sequence). Trimming took 7 bases from V and 2 from J, leaving 15 bases between them. CDR3 length: 15 amino acids. The CDR3 DNA reads as TGTGCCAGTACCATCGGGCAGGGCGCTGGAAACACCATATATTTT. Protein: CASTIGQGAGNTIYF.

This clone has at least ten counts. The chain is built from TRBV6-6 and TRBJ2-7, with D possibly TRBD2 on 7 matching bases. CDR1 is MNHNY and CDR2 is SVGAGI in the germline V gene (reference sequence). Trimming took 5 bases from V and 5 from J, leaving 16 bases between them. This CDR3 has 14 residues. CDR3 sequence (DNA): TGTGCCAGCAGTCCCGGGGGGCGCCCCCACGAGCAGTACTTC. Translated, it gives CASSPGGRPHEQYF.

The chain couples TRBV5-4 to TRBJ2-5; TRBD1 or TRBD2 may be the D gene (9 bases each). The J call may not be correct, given that the DNA end is closer to TRBJ2-7. CDR3 length: 18 amino acids. Germline CDR1 reads SGHNT; CDR2 reads YYREEE (reference sequence). The CDR3 region has the DNA TGTGCCAGCAGCTCAGGACAGGGGCGGCTAGCGGGGCTTCACGAGCAGTACTTC. Translating it yields CASSSGQGRLAGLHEQYF.

In this sample, this clone is hyperexpanded (1% or more). V is TRBV7-8 and J is TRBJ1-1, with a tentative D call TRBD1 (5 bases). V gave up 8 bases and J gave up 5 bases, with 15 bases separating them. The CDR3 is 13 amino acids. The germline CDR1 and CDR2 sequences are SGHVS and FQNEAQ. The CDR3 here is CASFDGRGTEAFF. The CDR3 nucleotides are TGTGCCAGCTTTGACGGGAGGGGAACTGAAGCTTTCTTT.

This clone has ten or more counts. The V gene is TRBV6-6, the J gene TRBJ1-4; D unresolved. CDR3 length: 14 amino acids. V was shortened by 6 bases and J by 6 bases, with 14 bases between the two germline ends. Germline V gene data show CDR1 as MNHNY and CDR2 as SVGAGI (reference sequence). CDR3 in amino acids: CASRFLEADEKLFF. The CDR3 bases are TGTGCCAGCAGATTTCTCGAAGCGGATGAAAAACTGTTTTTT.

The table lists this clone with many counts. CDR3 sequence reads: CASSLGRTVRYGYTF. CDR3 sequence (DNA): TGTGCCAGCAGCTTAGGCCGGACAGTTCGCTATGGCTACACCTTC. The rearrangement uses TRBV7-9 and TRBJ1-2; possibly TRBD1 for D (6 bases). Germline CDR1 reads SEHNR; CDR2 reads FQNEAQ (reference sequence). The ends were cut back, 1 base at V and 4 bases at J, with 13 bases in the middle. The CDR3 length is 15 residues.

By sample fraction, this clone is medium-sized (0.01 to 0.1%). The rearrangement links TRBV2 to TRBJ1-1; perhaps TRBD1 as D (6 bases). V lost 5 bases, J lost 1 base, and 8 bases lay in between. CDR3 length equals 13 residues. CDR1 and CDR2 from the germline V gene are SNHLY and FYNNEI. The CDR3 DNA is TGTGCCAGCAGTACACAGGGGAACACTGAAGCTTTCTTT. Its translation is CASSTQGNTEAFF.

This clone was recorded at least ten times. CDR3 protein: CAPQGANQPQHF. In DNA form, the CDR3 reads TGTGCCCCTCAGGGAGCAAATCAGCCCCAGCATTTT. This chain links TRBV5-7 with TRBJ1-5; tentative D call: TRBD1 (5 bases). TRBV5-7 is identified as an open reading frame with a role that is uncertain. V was cut by 10 bases and J by 4 bases, with 12 bases left in between. This CDR3 is 12 amino acids long.

By sample share, this clone is medium-sized. In nucleotides, the CDR3 is TGTGCCAGCAGCTTAGAGAGGACAGGATCTAACTATGGCTACACCTTC. It specifies CASSLERTGSNYGYTF. The rearrangement uses TRBV7-2 and TRBJ1-2; 7 nucleotides align to TRBD1. The CDR3 is made up of 16 amino acids. Trimming cost V 1 base and J 0 bases; bases outside gene matches: 5. CDR1 is SGHTA and CDR2 is FQGNSA in the germline V gene. The full variable domain, rest sourced from reference TRBV7-2 and TRBJ1-2, is GAGVSQSPSNKVTEKGKDVELRCDPISGHTALYWYRQSLGQGLEFLIYFQGNSAPDKSGLPSDRFSAERTGGSVSTLTIQRTQQEDSAVYLCASSLERTGSNYGYTFGSGTRLTVV.

There are many counts of this clone. The V gene is TRBV11-2, the J gene TRBJ2-7, with a weak D call TRBD1 (5 bases). The CDR3 contains 14 residues. The V and J ends lost 0 bases and 0 bases respectively, with 6 bases between them. From germline, CDR1 is SGHAT and CDR2 FQNNGV. CDR3 sequence: CASSLEGLSYEQYF. Written as DNA, the CDR3 is TGTGCCAGCAGCTTAGAGGGGCTCTCCTACGAGCAGTACTTC.

This clone was found many times. The chain employs TRBV5-1 and TRBJ1-2; 7 nucleotides align to TRBD1. V shed 0 bases, J shed 6 bases, and the junction held 11 bases outside the gene matches. Germline CDR1 is SGHRS and CDR2 is YFSETQ. This CDR3 spans 16 amino acids. The CDR3 DNA reads as TGCGCCAGCAGCTTGGCCACGACAGGGTCGGTTGATGGCTACACCTTC. As protein: CASSLATTGSVDGYTF.

In this sample, this clone turned up many times. This chain joins TRBV5-1 and TRBJ2-5, with TRBD1 matching over 8 bases. The CDR3 totals 15 residues. Germline CDR1 reads SGHRS; CDR2 reads YFSETQ. V was pared by 0 bases and J by 9 bases, with 10 bases of the junction left unmatched. This chain's CDR3 is CASSLGTGTPSAQYF. DNA for the CDR3: TGCGCCAGCAGCTTGGGGACAGGGACCCCCTCGGCCCAGTACTTC.

This clone was seen many times. The rearrangement uses TRBV5-1 and TRBJ2-7; 10 bases match TRBD1. V lost 0 bases and J lost 4; bases outside the gene matches: 7. Per the germline V gene, CDR1 is SGHRS and CDR2 is YFSETQ. CDR3 length: 16 residues. The CDR3 coding sequence is TGCGCCAGCAGCTTGGGGGGACCGGGACAGGGGTACGAGCAGTACTTC. This sequence encodes CASSLGGPGQGYEQYF.

This clone showed up many times. The chain employs TRBV30 and TRBJ2-1; D not certain. The germline V gene encodes CDR1 GTSNPN and CDR2 SVGIG (reference sequence). Between the trimmed V and J ends, which lost 3 bases and 8 bases, there was a span of 17 bases. This CDR3 has 14 amino acids. The CDR3 nucleotides read TGTGCCTGGAGCGCCGGAGTCAGGCTTCATGAGCAGTTCTTC. It is translated as CAWSAGVRLHEQFF.